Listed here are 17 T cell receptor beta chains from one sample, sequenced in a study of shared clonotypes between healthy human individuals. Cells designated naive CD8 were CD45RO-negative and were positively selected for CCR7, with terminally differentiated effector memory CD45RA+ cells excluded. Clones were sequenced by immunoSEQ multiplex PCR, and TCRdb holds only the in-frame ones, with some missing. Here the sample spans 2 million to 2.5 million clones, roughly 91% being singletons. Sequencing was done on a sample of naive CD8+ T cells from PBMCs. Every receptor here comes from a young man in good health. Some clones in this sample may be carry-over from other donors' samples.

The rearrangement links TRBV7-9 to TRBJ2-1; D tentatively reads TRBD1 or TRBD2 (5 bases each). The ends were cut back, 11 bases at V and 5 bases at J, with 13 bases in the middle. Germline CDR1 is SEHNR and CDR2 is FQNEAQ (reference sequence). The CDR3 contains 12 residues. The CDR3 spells CASSGADNEQFF. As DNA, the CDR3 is TGTGCCTCCTCCGGGGCGGACAATGAGCAGTTCTTC.

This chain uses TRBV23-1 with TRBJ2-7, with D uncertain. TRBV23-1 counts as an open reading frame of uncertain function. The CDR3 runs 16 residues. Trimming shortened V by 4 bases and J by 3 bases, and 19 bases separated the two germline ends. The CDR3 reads CASSLSPGRQFYEQYF. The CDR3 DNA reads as TGCGCCAGCAGTCTCTCCCCCGGACGGCAGTTCTACGAGCAGTACTTC.

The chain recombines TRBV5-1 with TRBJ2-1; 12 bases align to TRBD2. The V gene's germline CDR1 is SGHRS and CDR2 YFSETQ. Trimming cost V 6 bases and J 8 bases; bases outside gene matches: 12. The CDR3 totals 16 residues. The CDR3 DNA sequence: TGCGCCAGCACCGGGACTAGCGGGCGACGCTTTTATGAGCAGTTCTTC. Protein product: CASTGTSGRRFYEQFF.

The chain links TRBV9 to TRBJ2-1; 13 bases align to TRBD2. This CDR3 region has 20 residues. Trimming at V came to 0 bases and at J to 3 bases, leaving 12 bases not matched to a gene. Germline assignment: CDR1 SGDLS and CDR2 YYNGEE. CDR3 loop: CASSVDLAGTSGIDYNEQFF. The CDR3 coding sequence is TGTGCCAGCAGCGTAGATCTCGCCGGGACTAGCGGGATCGACTACAATGAGCAGTTCTTC.

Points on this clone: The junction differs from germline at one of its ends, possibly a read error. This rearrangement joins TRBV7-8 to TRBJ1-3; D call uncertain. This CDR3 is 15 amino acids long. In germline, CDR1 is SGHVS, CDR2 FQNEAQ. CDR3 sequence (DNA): TGTGCCAGCAGCTTAGATCCGACACTGGGAAGCACCATATATTTT. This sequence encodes CASSLDPTLGSTIYF.

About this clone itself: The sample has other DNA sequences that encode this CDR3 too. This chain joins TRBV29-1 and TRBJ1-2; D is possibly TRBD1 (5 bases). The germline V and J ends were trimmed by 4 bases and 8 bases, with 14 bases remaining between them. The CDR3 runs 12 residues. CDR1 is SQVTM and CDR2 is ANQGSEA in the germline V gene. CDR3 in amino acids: CSVVGEGYGYTF. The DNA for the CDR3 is TGCAGCGTTGTAGGGGAAGGATACGGCTACACCTTC.

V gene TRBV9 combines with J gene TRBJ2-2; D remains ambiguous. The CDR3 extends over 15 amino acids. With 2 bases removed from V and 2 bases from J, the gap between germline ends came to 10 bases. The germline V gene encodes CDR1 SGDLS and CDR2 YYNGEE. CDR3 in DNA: TGTGCCAGCAGCGTTGCGACATCTAACACCGGGGAGCTGTTTTTT. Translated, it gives CASSVATSNTGELFF.

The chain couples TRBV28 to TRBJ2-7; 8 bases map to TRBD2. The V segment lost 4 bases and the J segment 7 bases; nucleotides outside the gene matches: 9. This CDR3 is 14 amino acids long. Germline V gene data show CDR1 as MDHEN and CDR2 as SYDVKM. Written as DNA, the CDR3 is TGTGCCAGCAGTTACCCGGGAGGGACTCAGGAGCAGTACTTC. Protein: CASSYPGGTQEQYF.

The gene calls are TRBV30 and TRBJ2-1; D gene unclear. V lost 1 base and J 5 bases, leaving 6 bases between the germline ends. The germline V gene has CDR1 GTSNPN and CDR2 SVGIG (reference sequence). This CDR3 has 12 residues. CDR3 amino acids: CAWSDGNNEQFF. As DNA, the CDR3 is TGTGCCTGGAGTGACGGTAACAATGAGCAGTTCTTC.

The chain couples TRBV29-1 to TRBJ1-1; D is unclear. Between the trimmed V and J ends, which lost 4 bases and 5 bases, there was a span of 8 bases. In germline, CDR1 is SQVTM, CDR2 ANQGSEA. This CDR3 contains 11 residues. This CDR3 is CSVARETEAFF. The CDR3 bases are TGCAGCGTTGCTCGGGAGACTGAAGCTTTCTTT.

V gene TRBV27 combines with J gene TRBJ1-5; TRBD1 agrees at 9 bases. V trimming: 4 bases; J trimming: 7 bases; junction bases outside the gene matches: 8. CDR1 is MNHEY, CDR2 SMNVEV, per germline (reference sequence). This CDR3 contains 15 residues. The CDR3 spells CASSSRTGAGQPQHF. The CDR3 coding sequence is TGTGCCAGCAGTTCCCGGACAGGGGCAGGGCAGCCCCAGCATTTT.

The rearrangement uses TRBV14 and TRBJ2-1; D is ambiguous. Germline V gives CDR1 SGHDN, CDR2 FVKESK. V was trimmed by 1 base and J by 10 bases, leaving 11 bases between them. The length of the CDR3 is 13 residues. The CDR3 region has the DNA TGTGCCAGCAGCCAAGTTCACCGTAGAGAGCAGTTCTTC. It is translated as CASSQVHRREQFF.

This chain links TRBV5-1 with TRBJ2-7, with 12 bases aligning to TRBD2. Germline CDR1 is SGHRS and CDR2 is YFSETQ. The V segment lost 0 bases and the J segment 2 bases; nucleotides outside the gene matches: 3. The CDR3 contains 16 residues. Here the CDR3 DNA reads TGCGCCAGCAGCTTGGCCTCTAGCGGGAGGGCCTACGAGCAGTACTTC. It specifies CASSLASSGRAYEQYF.

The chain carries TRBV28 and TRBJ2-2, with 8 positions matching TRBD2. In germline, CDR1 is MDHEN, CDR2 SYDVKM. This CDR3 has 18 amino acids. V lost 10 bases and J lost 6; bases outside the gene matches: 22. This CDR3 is CATKPREEREGQSGELFF. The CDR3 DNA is TGTGCCACCAAGCCGCGGGAAGAACGGGAGGGCCAATCCGGGGAGCTGTTTTTT. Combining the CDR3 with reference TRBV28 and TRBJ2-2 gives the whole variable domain DVKVTQSSRYLVKRTGEKVFLECVQDMDHENMFWYRQDPGLGLRLIYFSYDVKMKEKGDIPEGYSVSREKKERFSLILESASTNQTSMYLCATKPREEREGQSGELFFGEGSRLTVL.

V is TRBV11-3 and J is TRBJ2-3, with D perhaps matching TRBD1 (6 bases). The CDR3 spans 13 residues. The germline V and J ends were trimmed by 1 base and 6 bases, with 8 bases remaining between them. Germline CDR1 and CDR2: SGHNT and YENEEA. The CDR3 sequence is CASSLGRGDTQYF. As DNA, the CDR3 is TGTGCCAGCAGCTTAGGCAGGGGTGATACGCAGTATTTT.

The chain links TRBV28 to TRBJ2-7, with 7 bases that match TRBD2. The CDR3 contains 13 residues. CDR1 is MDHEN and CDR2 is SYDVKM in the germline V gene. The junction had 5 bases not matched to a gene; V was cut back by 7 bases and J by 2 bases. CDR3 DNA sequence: TGTGCCAGCAAACTAGCGCACACCTACGAGCAGTACTTC. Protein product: CASKLAHTYEQYF.

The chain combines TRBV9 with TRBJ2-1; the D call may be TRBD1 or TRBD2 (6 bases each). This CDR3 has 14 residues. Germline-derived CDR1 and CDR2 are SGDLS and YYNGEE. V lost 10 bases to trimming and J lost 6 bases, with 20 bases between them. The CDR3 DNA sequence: TGTGCCTCCTCGGGGGCGGCTGGGGTCAATGAGCAGTTCTTC. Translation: CASSGAAGVNEQFF.